These T cell receptor beta chains were read from a single sample in a study of Graves' ophthalmopathy and Graves' hyperthyroidism. TCRdb processed the multiplex PCR reads anew with MiXCR; each CDR3 protein has one entry. Counted here are about 400,000 distinct CDR3 sequences, approximately 15% occurring once; the ten biggest clones make up roughly 7%. Sequenced material: peripheral blood. Receptors originate from a woman aged 18-35 years with stable Graves' hyperthyroidism. The CDR3 runs from the conserved cysteine through the conserved F or W. Each record gives: V gene, clone size, J gene, D gene, CDR3 DNA, CDR3 protein. The D gene is left open where the match is weak. The size entry is marked missing in some rows and otherwise reads once, few, many or a size class.

TRBV12-3/TRBV12-4	many	TRBJ2-6	NA	TGTGCCAGCACAGGGGGGTGGGAACGCTCTGGGGCCAACGTCCTGACTTTC	CASTGGWERSGANVLTF
TRBV19	few	TRBJ1-6	NA	TGTGCCAGTAGTATCGGACTTGATAATTCACCCCTCCACTTT	CASSIGLDNSPLHF
TRBV7-8	many	TRBJ2-5	TRBD1	TGTGCCAGCAGCTTGGGACAGGGAAGCCAAGAGACCCAGTACTTC	CASSLGQGSQETQYF
TRBV20-1	many	TRBJ1-2	NA	TGCAGTGCTAGGCAGGAAGGGGTTATTGTCTATGGCTACACCTTC	CSARQEGVIVYGYTF
TRBV6-2/TRBV6-3	few	TRBJ2-5	TRBD2	TGTGCCAGCAGTTCCGGGGGACTAGCGGGGGAAGAGACCCAGTACTTC	CASSSGGLAGEETQYF
TRBV15	many	TRBJ2-7	NA	TGTGCCACCAGCAGGCCCGACAGACTCACCTACGAGCAGTACTTC	CATSRPDRLTYEQYF
TRBV5-1	few	TRBJ2-7	TRBD2	TGCGCCAGCAGCTTGTGGCGGGGGAGCTCCTACGAGCAGTACTTC	CASSLWRGSSYEQYF
TRBV5-1	few	TRBJ2-7	TRBD1	TGCGCCAGCAGCTTGGCTGGACAGGGGGCGGAGGAGCAGTACTTC	CASSLAGQGAEEQYF
TRBV12-3/TRBV12-4	NA	TRBJ2-5	TRBD2	TGTGCCAGCAGTTTAGCAAGCGGGGGGGCACCAGAGACCCAGTACTTC	CASSLASGGAPETQYF
TRBV12-3/TRBV12-4	many	TRBJ1-5	NA	TGTGCCAGCAACCACCGGGGGGGGAATCAGCCCCAGCATTTT	CASNHRGGNQPQHF
TRBV12-3/TRBV12-4	many	TRBJ1-5	TRBD1	TGTGCCAGCAGTGTCACAGGGGGAACCAATCAGCCCCAGCATTTT	CASSVTGGTNQPQHF
TRBV20-1	NA	TRBJ1-1	TRBD1	TGCAGTGCTAGAGAAGGGACAGGCTACACTGAAGCTTTCTTT	CSAREGTGYTEAFF
TRBV7-3	NA	TRBJ2-2	TRBD2	TGTGCCAGCAGGGGGACTACTTTGGGCGGGGAGCTGTTTTTT	CASRGTTLGGELFF
TRBV24-1	NA	TRBJ2-5	NA	TGTGCCACCAGTGATAGGACGGTTCAAGAGACCCAGTACTTC	CATSDRTVQETQYF
TRBV20-1	many	TRBJ1-2	TRBD1	TGCAGTGCTCCTTTAAGACAGGGAGCTAACTATGGCTACACCTTC	CSAPLRQGANYGYTF
TRBV12-3/TRBV12-4	NA	TRBJ1-3	TRBD1	TGTGCCAGCAGTGCGGGACAGGGGGAAACTGGAAACACCATATATTTT	CASSAGQGETGNTIYF
TRBV2	NA	TRBJ2-3	TRBD1	TGTGCCAGCAGTGATTGGGACAGGGTCACAGATACGCAGTATTTT	CASSDWDRVTDTQYF
TRBV12-3/TRBV12-4	many	TRBJ1-1	NA	TGTGCCAGCATCTTAGGGGGAGGGGGCACTGAAGCTTTCTTT	CASILGGGGTEAFF
TRBV6-5	NA	TRBJ1-1	NA	TGTGCCAGCAGTTCTACACAGGGAATAGGGACTGAAGCTTTCTTT	CASSSTQGIGTEAFF
TRBV11-2	many	TRBJ1-2	NA	TGTGCCAGCAGCTTAGACCCCTCCGGGACCGACGTCTATGGCTACACCTTC	CASSLDPSGTDVYGYTF
TRBV6-5	many	TRBJ1-6	NA	TGTGCCAGCAGTTACTTCCAGGGGAAGAATTCACCCCTCCACTTT	CASSYFQGKNSPLHF
TRBV6-1	once	TRBJ1-1	NA	TGTGCCAGCGCCTCCTGGACAGAAGAAGCTTTCTTT	CASASWTEEAFF
TRBV29-1	many	TRBJ1-1	NA	TGCAGCGTTGTGCAGAACACTGAAGCTTTCTTT	CSVVQNTEAFF
TRBV5-1	many	TRBJ1-2	TRBD1	TGCGCCAGCAGCCCAACCTCGACAGGGAACGGCTACACCTTC	CASSPTSTGNGYTF
TRBV12-3/TRBV12-4	many	TRBJ1-5	NA	TGTGCCAGCAGTCTCAGCCCATCAGGGATCGGGCAGCCCCAGCATTTT	CASSLSPSGIGQPQHF
TRBV12-5	many	TRBJ2-2	NA	TGTGCTATCGGGGTGATGAACACCGGGGAGCTGTTTTTT	CAIGVMNTGELFF